This is a list of T cell receptor beta chains from one sample in a study of beta chain features in type 1 diabetes. Here immunoSEQ multiplex PCR was the method, and the copy in TCRdb shows in-frame clones only, minus some. The sample has some 660,000 clones; 11% to 15% are singletons. The sequenced material came from naive CD4+ T cells from blood. These receptor sequences come from a young man with type 1 diabetes. CDR3s include the opening cysteine and the closing phenylalanine or tryptophan. D genes are given only for firm matches. Expanded clones are given a class, and other clones once, few, many or no size at all.

d_call | clone_size | j_call | cdr3_length | v_call | cdr3_nt | cdr3_aa
TRBD2 | few | TRBJ2-1 | 14 | TRBV19 | TGTGCCAGTAGTATACTACTAGCGGGAGAAGAGCAGTTCTTC | CASSILLAGEEQFF
NA | few | TRBJ2-2 | 14 | TRBV5-1 | TGCGCCAGCAGCTCGGCCTCGAACACCGGGGAGCTGTTTTTT | CASSSASNTGELFF
NA | NA | TRBJ2-3 | 13 | TRBV4-3 | TGCGCCAGCAGCCAAAAGACCCCAGATACGCAGTATTTT | CASSQKTPDTQYF
NA | NA | TRBJ2-3 | 15 | TRBV2 | TGTGCCAGCAGTGACCCCAACCCGGGCACAGATACGCAGTATTTT | CASSDPNPGTDTQYF
TRBD1 | NA | TRBJ1-4 | 15 | TRBV5-1 | TGCGCCAGCAGCTTCCGGACAGGCGTTAATGAAAAACTGTTTTTT | CASSFRTGVNEKLFF
NA | few | TRBJ1-5 | 14 | TRBV30 | TGTGCCTGGAGCGATATAGGAGGCAATCAGCCCCAGCATTTT | CAWSDIGGNQPQHF
TRBD1 | NA | TRBJ2-7 | 12 | TRBV7-2 | TGTGCCAGCAGCACCCGGGACAGCGCCCGGTACTTC | CASSTRDSARYF
TRBD2 | NA | TRBJ2-1 | 16 | TRBV9 | TGTGCCAGCAGCGTAGGGAAGCGGGGTACCTACAATGAGCAGTTCTTC | CASSVGKRGTYNEQFF
NA | NA | TRBJ2-7 | 10 | TRBV20-1 | TGCAGTGCTCAAGGGCGCGAGCAGTACTTC | CSAQGREQYF
NA | few | TRBJ2-4 | 11 | TRBV4-1 | TGCGCCAGCAGCCACCGGACTGTTCAGTACTTC | CASSHRTVQYF
NA | few | TRBJ2-7 | 14 | TRBV7-2 | TGTGCCAGCACCCCGGGACCGTTAACCTACGAGCAGTACTTC | CASTPGPLTYEQYF
NA | few | TRBJ1-2 | 12 | TRBV30 | TGTGCCTGGAGTGTACGTAGGCCTTCTTTCACCTTC | CAWSVRRPSFTF
NA | few | TRBJ2-5 | 15 | TRBV18 | TGTGCCAGCTCACCAATAACAGGGTCGCAAGAGACCCAGTACTTC | CASSPITGSQETQYF
NA | NA | TRBJ1-6 | 13 | TRBV30 | TGTGCCTGGAGTGTACTAAGTAATTCACCCCTCCACTTT | CAWSVLSNSPLHF
NA | few | TRBJ1-1 | 16 | TRBV15 | TGTGCCACCAGCAGGTCCTACAGGGTGAGGGACACTGAAGCTTTCTTT | CATSRSYRVRDTEAFF
NA | NA | TRBJ2-7 | 15 | TRBV4-2 | TGTGCCAGCAGCCCGGGGGGACAGCTACCCTACGAGCAGTACTTC | CASSPGGQLPYEQYF
NA | few | TRBJ1-1 | 15 | TRBV18 | TGTGCCAGCTCACCCCGACAGGCCTATGAAGCTGAAGCTTTCTTT | CASSPRQAYEAEAFF
TRBD1 | NA | TRBJ1-2 | 13 | TRBV29-1 | TGCAGCGCCGGGAGAGACAGGGGAATTAGCTACACCTTC | CSAGRDRGISYTF
NA | NA | TRBJ2-7 | 14 | TRBV10-3 | TGTGCCATCAGAAAGGGACCGAGCTCCTACGAGCAGTACTTC | CAIRKGPSSYEQYF
TRBD1 | NA | TRBJ2-7 | 15 | TRBV25-1 | TGTGCCAGCAGCCAGGGGGGGACAGGGTACTACGAGCAGTACTTC | CASSQGGTGYYEQYF
TRBD1 | NA | TRBJ2-2 | 14 | TRBV2 | TGTGCCAGCAGCCCGACAGGGCCCATCGGGGAGCTGTTTTTT | CASSPTGPIGELFF
NA | few | TRBJ2-7 | 14 | TRBV30 | TGTGCCTGGAGTGTCCGGGCGGGGTCCTACGAGCAGTACTTC | CAWSVRAGSYEQYF
NA | NA | TRBJ2-7 | 14 | TRBV6-5 | TGTGCCAGCGGTTACAGGCTCTCACTTTTGGAGCAGTACTTC | CASGYRLSLLEQYF
NA | few | TRBJ2-1 | 15 | TRBV7-2 | TGTGCCAGCAGCCCAGGGGGGGGTTCCTACAATGAGCAGTTCTTC | CASSPGGGSYNEQFF
NA | few | TRBJ2-1 | 12 | TRBV7-3 | TGTGCCAGCAGCTTACGCGGGAATGAGCAGTTCTTC | CASSLRGNEQFF
TRBD1 | NA | TRBJ1-1 | 14 | TRBV29-1 | TGCAGCGCCCTTAGGGGACAGATGAACACTGAAGCTTTCTTT | CSALRGQMNTEAFF
TRBD1 | few | TRBJ2-7 | 15 | TRBV13 | TGTGCCAGCAGCTCCCGGACAGGGAATACGTACGAGCAGTACTTC | CASSSRTGNTYEQYF
NA | few | TRBJ2-7 | 15 | TRBV7-9 | TGTGCCAGCAGCTTAGAGTTGGCAGGCGCCAACGAGCAGTACTTC | CASSLELAGANEQYF
TRBD2 | NA | TRBJ2-1 | 15 | TRBV5-4 | TGTGCCAGCAGCCGCAATCTAGCGGCAGACGATGAGCAGTTCTTC | CASSRNLAADDEQFF